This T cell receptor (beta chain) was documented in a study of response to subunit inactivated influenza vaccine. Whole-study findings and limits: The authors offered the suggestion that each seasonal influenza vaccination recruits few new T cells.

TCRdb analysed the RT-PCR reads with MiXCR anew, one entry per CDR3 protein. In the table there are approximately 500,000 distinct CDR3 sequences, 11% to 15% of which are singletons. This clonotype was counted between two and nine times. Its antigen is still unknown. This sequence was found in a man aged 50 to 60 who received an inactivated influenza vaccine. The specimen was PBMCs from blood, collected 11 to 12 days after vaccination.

As DNA, the CDR3 is TGCGCCAGCAGTCTTATCGGTGGATTGAGCTCCTACAATGAGCAGTTCTTC. Amino acids: CASSLIGGLSSYNEQFF. The chain couples TRBV10-2 to TRBJ2-1; D unclear. The CDR3 has 17 amino acids. CDR1 and CDR2 from the germline V gene are WSHSY and SAAADI. Trimming took off 5 bases at V and 0 bases at J, with 17 bases between the two ends.